This TCR beta chain was recorded in a study of T cell repertoires in cytomegalovirus infection. Germline assignment: CDR1 SGHVS and CDR2 FNYEAQ. The CDR3 consists of 15 residues. V lost 5 bases and J lost 4; bases outside the gene matches: 5. TCRdb independently ran MiXCR on the reads; one entry per CDR3 protein. In the table there are hundreds of thousands of distinct CDR3 sequences, 20% to 30% of which are singletons. This clonotype was observed at least ten times. Sequenced material: CD8+ T cells from PBMCs. This rearrangement joins TRBV7-6 to TRBJ2-2, with TRBD1 matching 9 bases. This TCR was sampled from a human donor in good health (CMV status not recorded). Some clones in this sample may be carry-over from other donors' samples. This CDR3 is CASSHRGLGTGELFF. CDR3 coding DNA: TGTGCCAGCAGCCACAGGGGGCTAGGCACCGGGGAGCTGTTTTTT.